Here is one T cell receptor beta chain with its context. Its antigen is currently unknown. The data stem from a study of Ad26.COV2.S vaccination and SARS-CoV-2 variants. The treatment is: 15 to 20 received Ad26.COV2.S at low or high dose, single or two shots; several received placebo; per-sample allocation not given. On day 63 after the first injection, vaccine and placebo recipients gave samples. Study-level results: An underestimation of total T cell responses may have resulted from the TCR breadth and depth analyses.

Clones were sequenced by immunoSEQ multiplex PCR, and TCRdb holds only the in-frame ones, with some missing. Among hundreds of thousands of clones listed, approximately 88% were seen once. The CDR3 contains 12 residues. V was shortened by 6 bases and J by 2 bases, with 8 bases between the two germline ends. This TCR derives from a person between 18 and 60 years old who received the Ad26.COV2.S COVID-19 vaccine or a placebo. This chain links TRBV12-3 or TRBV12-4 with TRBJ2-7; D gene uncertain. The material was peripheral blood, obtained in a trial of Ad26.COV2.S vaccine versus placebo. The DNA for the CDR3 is TGTGCCAGCAGCCTCCTACCCTACGAGCAGTACTTC. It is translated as CASSLLPYEQYF.